The next 22 T cell receptor beta chains were all read from a single sample in a study of blood T cells in healthy people across ages. The second PCR ran roughly 7 to 12 cycles with a sample-barcoded 5' primer and J-beta primers. A single record per CDR3 protein comes from TCRdb applying MiXCR to the 5' RACE reads. The sample records 1 million or so distinct CDR3 sequences, more than 40% being singletons. The sequenced material came from blood. The origin of the receptors is an older woman in good health.

The rearrangement joins TRBV9 to TRBJ2-1; 9 positions agree with TRBD2. J was trimmed by 6 bases and V by 0 bases; bases with no gene match: 4. The CDR3 loop spans 15 amino acids. Germline CDR1 is SGDLS and CDR2 is YYNGEE. The chain's CDR3 is CASSVGAGGTNEQFF. CDR3 nucleotide sequence: TGTGCCAGCAGCGTAGGAGCGGGAGGAACCAATGAGCAGTTCTTC.

This chain uses TRBV12-3 or TRBV12-4 with TRBJ2-7; D gene uncertain. The J call may be mistaken, given a closer DNA end match to TRBJ2-1. The CDR3 extends over 14 amino acids. DNA for the CDR3: TGTGCCAGCAGTTTCCCCACGACGATCGATGAGCAGTTCTTC. It yields the protein CASSFPTTIDEQFF.

There are a few counts of this clonotype. V is TRBV28 and J is TRBJ2-5; D possibly corresponds to TRBD2 (7 bases). Germline V gene sequence: CDR1 MDHEN, CDR2 SYDVKM. The CDR3 runs 17 residues. V dropped 5 bases and J dropped 1 base, with 20 bases sitting between them. This CDR3 reads CASSPSGASGTQETQYF. CDR3 nucleotide sequence: TGTGCCAGCAGTCCATCGGGGGCTAGCGGAACCCAAGAGACCCAGTACTTC. Drawing the rest from reference TRBV28 and TRBJ2-5, the complete variable domain is DVKVTQSSRYLVKRTGEKVFLECVQDMDHENMFWYRQDPGLGLRLIYFSYDVKMKEKGDIPEGYSVSREKKERFSLILESASTNQTSMYLCASSPSGASGTQETQYFGPGTRLLVL.

V gene TRBV28 combines with J gene TRBJ2-7, with TRBD1 matching 7 bases. The CDR3 sequence is 14 residues long. Losses at the gene ends were 10 bases for V and 5 bases for J; bases not matched to a gene: 14. Germline CDR1 reads MDHEN; CDR2 reads SYDVKM. The CDR3 reads CANSLTGEWNEQYF. As DNA, the CDR3 is TGTGCCAACAGCCTCACAGGGGAATGGAACGAGCAGTACTTC.

The rearrangement uses TRBV4-2 and TRBJ2-2; TRBD1 agrees at 8 bases. The CDR3 runs to 15 residues. The germline gives CDR1 LGHNA, CDR2 YNFKEQ. CDR3 protein: CEWGRGLGNTGELFF. CDR3 in DNA: TGTGAATGGGGCAGGGGGCTTGGGAACACCGGGGAGCTGTTTTTT.

This clonotype was picked up a small number of times. The chain uses TRBV10-3 and TRBJ2-6; possible D gene TRBD2, 5 bases. Germline V gene data show CDR1 as ENHRY and CDR2 as SYGVKD. The CDR3 spans 15 residues. V lost 6 bases, J lost 0 bases, and 9 bases lay in between. The CDR3 reads CAISQAGSGANVLTF. In nucleotides, the CDR3 is TGTGCCATCAGCCAGGCGGGCTCTGGGGCCAACGTCCTGACTTTC.

The chain combines TRBV12-3 or TRBV12-4 with TRBJ2-1; D remains unclear. Trimming left V 2 bases short and J 12 bases short, with 14 bases between. CDR3 length equals 13 residues. CDR3 DNA: TGTGCCAGCAGTTTACACCAATCGGTCGGGCAGTTCTTC. Protein product: CASSLHQSVGQFF.

The chain uses TRBV20-1 and TRBJ1-1; 8 bases are shared with TRBD1. The CDR3 contains 15 residues. Trimming at V came to 5 bases and at J to 4 bases, leaving 12 bases not matched to a gene. Germline V gene data show CDR1 as DFQATT and CDR2 as SNEGSKA (reference sequence). CDR3 coding DNA: TGCAGTGCTTTAGAGCCCCAGGGGGCACCCACTGAAGCTTTCTTT. This gives the protein CSALEPQGAPTEAFF.

This clonotype was picked up a small number of times. The V and J genes are TRBV5-1 and TRBJ2-1; D is perhaps TRBD2 (5 bases). V lost 2 bases, J lost 2 bases, and 11 bases lay in between. The CDR3 sequence is 15 residues long. Germline CDR1 is SGHRS and CDR2 is YFSETQ. DNA for the CDR3: TGCGCCAGCAGCTTAGCGCGGGCGGCCTACAATGAGCAGTTCTTC. Its protein is CASSLARAAYNEQFF.

This clonotype was observed a few times. J is TRBJ2-3 and V is TRBV4-2; D not certain. Looked up from germline, CDR1 is LGHNA and CDR2 is YNFKEQ. Trimming removed 1 base from V and 2 bases from J, with 7 bases in between. The CDR3 covers 14 residues. CDR3 DNA sequence: TGTGCCAGCAGCCAAGGACGTGACACAGATACGCAGTATTTT. This encodes CASSQGRDTDTQYF.

In this sample, this clonotype turned up many times. This rearrangement joins TRBV6-1 to TRBJ1-1, with a weak D call TRBD1 (5 bases). Germline-derived CDR1 and CDR2 are MNHNS and SASEGT. The CDR3 totals 14 residues. Trimming shortened V by 0 bases and J by 3 bases, and 8 bases separated the two germline ends. CDR3 residues: CASSEALTDTEAFF. CDR3 sequence (DNA): TGTGCCAGCAGTGAAGCCCTGACAGACACTGAAGCTTTCTTT.

The chain combines TRBV28 with TRBJ2-2; D is unclear. This CDR3 has 14 amino acids. The germline V and J ends were trimmed by 7 bases and 0 bases, with 9 bases remaining between them. Germline V gene data show CDR1 as MDHEN and CDR2 as SYDVKM. The CDR3, as DNA: TGTGCCAGCATTGTTCTCGCGAACACCGGGGAGCTGTTTTTT. Its translation is CASIVLANTGELFF.

V and J are TRBV5-1 and TRBJ2-2; D is undetermined. V dropped 7 bases and J dropped 3 bases, with 7 bases sitting between them. The CDR3 spans 12 residues. Germline V gene data show CDR1 as SGHRS and CDR2 as YFSETQ. The CDR3 sequence: CASLAYTGELFF. For the CDR3, the DNA is TGCGCCAGCCTGGCGTACACCGGGGAGCTGTTTTTT. Variable domain in full (rest from reference TRBV5-1 and TRBJ2-2): KAGVTQTPRYLIKTRGQQVTLSCSPISGHRSVSWYQQTPGQGLQFLFEYFSETQRNKGNFPGRFSGRQFSNSRSEMNVSTLELGDSALYLCASLAYTGELFFGEGSRLTVL.

The gene calls are TRBV11-2 and TRBJ2-6, with no clear D. In germline, CDR1 is SGHAT, CDR2 FQNNGV. This CDR3 contains 18 residues. The ends were cut back, 6 bases at V and 0 bases at J, with 18 bases in the middle. The DNA for the CDR3 is TGTGCCAGCAGGATCCAACAGTTAGCCCGCTCTGGGGCCAACGTCCTGACTTTC. Translating gives CASRIQQLARSGANVLTF. Complete variable domain (other parts from reference TRBV11-2 and TRBJ2-6): EAGVAQSPRYKIIEKRQSVAFWCNPISGHATLYWYQQILGQGPKLLIQFQNNGVVDDSQLPKDRFSAERLKGVDSTLKIQPAKLEDSAVYLCASRIQQLARSGANVLTFGAGSRLTVL.

This clonotype showed up just a few times. The chain recombines TRBV27 with TRBJ2-3, with D possibly being TRBD1 (6 bases). V shed 7 bases and J shed 2 bases, with 16 bases lying between them. Germline lookup yields CDR1 MNHEY and CDR2 SMNVEV (reference sequence). There are 15 residues in the CDR3. This CDR3 is CASNPIQGNTDTQYF. The CDR3 region has the DNA TGTGCCAGCAACCCCATACAGGGCAACACAGATACGCAGTATTTT.

The chain combines TRBV18 with TRBJ1-5; tentatively, D is TRBD1 (6 bases). The CDR3 has 14 residues. With 4 bases removed from V and 4 bases from J, the gap between germline ends came to 11 bases. The germline CDR1 and CDR2 sequences are KGHSH and LQKENI. Here the CDR3 DNA reads TGTGCCAGCTCACAGGGACATAAAAATCAGCCCCAGCATTTT. It specifies CASSQGHKNQPQHF.

V and J are TRBV29-1 and TRBJ2-1; 8 bases align to TRBD2. The germline V gene has CDR1 SQVTM and CDR2 ANQGSEA. The V gene end was trimmed by 5 bases and the J gene end by 4 bases; junction bases not matched to a gene: 13. The CDR3 has 16 residues. CDR3 loop: CSVLRIPREGYNEQFF. The CDR3 bases are TGCAGCGTTCTCCGGATCCCCCGGGAGGGTTACAATGAGCAGTTCTTC.

This clonotype was seen a few times. This chain joins TRBV4-2 and TRBJ2-1; 9 bases are shared with TRBD2. V was pared by 3 bases and J by 3 bases, with 9 bases of the junction left unmatched. The germline CDR1 and CDR2 sequences are LGHNA and YNFKEQ. This CDR3 is 17 amino acids long. The DNA for the CDR3 is TGTGCCAGCAGCCAGATGGGTGCGGGAGGGAGCTACAATGAGCAGTTCTTC. Translation gives CASSQMGAGGSYNEQFF.

The chain carries TRBV21-1 and TRBJ2-5; TRBD1 is taken as the D call from the table, unchecked against the DNA. TRBV21-1 is flagged as a pseudogene. The CDR3 spans 18 residues. CDR3 amino acids: CASSNGRLRDRVQETQYF. The CDR3, as DNA: TGTGCCAGCAGCAACGGACGCCTCCGGGACAGGGTCCAAGAGACCCAGTACTTC.

A few counts support this clonotype. The rearrangement joins TRBV25-1 to TRBJ2-3; the match to TRBD2 covers 7 bases. CDR3 length equals 15 residues. Germline V gene sequence: CDR1 MGHDK, CDR2 SYGVNS. With 1 base clipped from V and 2 bases from J, the junction kept 3 bases outside the gene matches. CDR3 residues: CASSESSGNTDTQYF. CDR3 nucleotide sequence: TGTGCCAGCAGTGAATCAAGCGGGAACACAGATACGCAGTATTTT.

This clonotype has just a few counts. The chain joins TRBV5-5 to TRBJ2-7; 7 bases are shared with TRBD1. CDR1 SGHKS and CDR2 YYEKEE come from the germline V gene (reference sequence). Trimming at V came to 4 bases and at J to 4 bases, leaving 8 bases not matched to a gene. This CDR3 has 14 amino acids. The CDR3 is CASSPSHRGYEQYF. CDR3 in DNA: TGTGCCAGCAGCCCAAGTCACAGGGGTTACGAGCAGTACTTC. Full variable domain (remainder filled in from reference TRBV5-5 and TRBJ2-7): DAGVTQSPTHLIKTRGQQVTLRCSPISGHKSVSWYQQVLGQGPQFIFQYYEKEERGRGNFPDRFSARQFPNYSSELNVNALLLGDSALYLCASSPSHRGYEQYFGPGTRLTVT.

This chain links TRBV3-1 with TRBJ2-5, with TRBD2 matching over 8 bases. Germline V gives CDR1 LGHDT, CDR2 YNNKEL (reference sequence). Trimming removed 3 bases from V and 11 bases from J; junction bases left unmatched: 14. CDR3 length equals 15 residues. The CDR3 here is CASSHRPRGGGEQYF. DNA of the CDR3: TGTGCCAGCAGCCACCGCCCCCGGGGGGGCGGAGAGCAGTACTTC.